This T cell receptor beta chain was obtained from a study of blood T cell repertoires in COVID-19. Study information: Collection of acute and convalescent COVID-19 samples took place in the United States, Italy and Spain. From T cells, B-cell-depleted T cells, or PBMCs came the material, which was cDNA or gDNA.

Source study methods: Using reference gene primer amplification, nucleated cell counts were estimated. Clones were read by immunoSEQ multiplex PCR, and TCRdb kept only the in-frame ones, dropping some. The V and J calls and clone size are taken from that table; D and trimming were inferred from the DNA. The sample lists about 230,000 clones, 83% occurring once. V lost 2 bases, J lost 4 bases, and 12 bases lay in between. In germline, CDR1 is SNHLY, CDR2 FYNNEI. The CDR3 covers 14 residues. The TCR sequence derives from a woman aged 70 to 79 with active or convalescent COVID-19. This chain connects TRBV2 to TRBJ2-7, with a possible D match to TRBD1 (8 bases). The sequenced material came from peripheral blood. CDR3 residues: CASSENRGGYEQYF. The CDR3 nucleotides read TGTGCCAGCAGTGAAAACAGGGGGGGATACGAGCAGTACTTC.